This TCR beta chain was obtained from a study of vaccination and CD4 T cells after COVID-19. Study observations and caveats: When vaccine-specific clones from convalescent patients were examined, 304 of 307 were spike mono-reactive.

At the Johns Hopkins FTIC core, DNA taken from cultured CD4+ T cells was sequenced by way of the Oncomine TCR Beta short-read assay. It was from cultured CD4+ T cells that genomic DNA was extracted. TCRdb re-called the PCR reads through MiXCR, storing one row per CDR3 protein. The repertoire holds 15,000 to 17,000 distinct CDR3 sequences, 52% seen once, with around 15% in the top ten. V trimming: 0 bases; J trimming: 4 bases; junction bases outside the gene matches: 11. Germline V lookup: CDR1 SNHLY, CDR2 FYNNEI. The CDR3 is made up of 18 amino acids. Treatment specified: roughly 11-day PBMC culture with coronavirus spike peptide pools or control peptides (ViraFEST assay). ViraFEST enlarged antigen-specific T cell populations with peptide pools and afterwards sequenced TCRs. Notes on this clonotype: The antigen remains undetermined.

The origin of this receptor is a human donor who had recovered from COVID-19. The sample was CD4+ T cells from blood, cultured in vitro. The V and J genes are TRBV2 and TRBJ2-3; 9 bases fit TRBD2. The CDR3 loop is CASSEAGGQRGVADTQYF. The CDR3 DNA reads as TGTGCCAGCAGTGAAGCGGGAGGCCAGCGGGGGGTTGCAGATACGCAGTATTTT.